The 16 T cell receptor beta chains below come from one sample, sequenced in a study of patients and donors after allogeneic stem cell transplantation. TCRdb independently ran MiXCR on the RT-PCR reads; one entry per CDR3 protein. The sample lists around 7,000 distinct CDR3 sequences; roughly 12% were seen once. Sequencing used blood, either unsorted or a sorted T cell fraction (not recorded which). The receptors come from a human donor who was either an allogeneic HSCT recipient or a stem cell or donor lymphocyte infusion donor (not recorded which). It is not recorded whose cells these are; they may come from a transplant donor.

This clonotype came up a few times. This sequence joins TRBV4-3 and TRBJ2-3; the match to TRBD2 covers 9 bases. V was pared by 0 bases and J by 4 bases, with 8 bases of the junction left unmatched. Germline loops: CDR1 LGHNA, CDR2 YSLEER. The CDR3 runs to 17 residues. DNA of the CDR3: TGCGCCAGCAGCCAAGACTGGCGGGGGGGCGGCGCAGATACGCAGTATTTT. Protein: CASSQDWRGGGADTQYF.

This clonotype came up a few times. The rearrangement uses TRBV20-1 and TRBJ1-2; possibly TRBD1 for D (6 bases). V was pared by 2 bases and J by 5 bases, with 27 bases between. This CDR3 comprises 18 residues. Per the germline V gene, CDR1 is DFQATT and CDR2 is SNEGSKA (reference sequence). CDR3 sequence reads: CSARPPRGQGPTAYGYTF. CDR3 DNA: TGCAGTGCTAGACCCCCACGAGGGCAGGGGCCCACGGCATATGGCTACACCTTC.

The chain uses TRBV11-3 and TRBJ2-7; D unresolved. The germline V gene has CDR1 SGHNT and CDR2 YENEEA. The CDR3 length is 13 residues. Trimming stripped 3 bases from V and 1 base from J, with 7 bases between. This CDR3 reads CASSFAQSYEQYV. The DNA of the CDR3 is TGTGCCAGCAGCTTTGCGCAATCCTACGAGCAGTACGTC.

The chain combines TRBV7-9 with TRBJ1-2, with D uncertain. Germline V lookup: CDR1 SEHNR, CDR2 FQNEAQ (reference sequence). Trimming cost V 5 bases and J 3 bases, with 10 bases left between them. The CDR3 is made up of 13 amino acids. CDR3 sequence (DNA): TGTGCCAGCAGCACCGGAACAGACTATGGCTACACCTTC. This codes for CASSTGTDYGYTF. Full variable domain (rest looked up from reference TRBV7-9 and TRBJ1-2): DTGVSQNPRHKITKRGQNVTFRCDPISEHNRLYWYRQTLGQGPEFLTYFQNEAQLEKSRLLSDRFSAERPKGSFSTLEIQRTEQGDSAMYLCASSTGTDYGYTFGSGTRLTVV.

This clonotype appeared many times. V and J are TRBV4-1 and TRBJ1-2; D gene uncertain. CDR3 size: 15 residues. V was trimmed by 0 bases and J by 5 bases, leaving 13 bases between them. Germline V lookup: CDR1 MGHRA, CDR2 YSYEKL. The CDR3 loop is CASSQEPARGYGYTF. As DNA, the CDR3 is TGCGCCAGCAGCCAAGAGCCTGCGCGGGGATATGGCTACACCTTC.

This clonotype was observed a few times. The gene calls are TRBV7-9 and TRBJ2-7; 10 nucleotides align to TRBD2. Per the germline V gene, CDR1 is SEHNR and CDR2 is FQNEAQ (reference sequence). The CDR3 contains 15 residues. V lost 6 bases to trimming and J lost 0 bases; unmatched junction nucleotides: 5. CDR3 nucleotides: TGTGCCAGCAGAACTAGCGGGGCTAACTCCTACGAGCAGTACGTC. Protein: CASRTSGANSYEQYV.

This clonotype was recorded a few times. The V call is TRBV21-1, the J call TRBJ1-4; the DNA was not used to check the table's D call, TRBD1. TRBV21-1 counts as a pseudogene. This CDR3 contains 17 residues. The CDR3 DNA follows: TGTGCCAGCAGCGAACCGGACAGGACAACAACTAATGAAAAACTGTTTTTT. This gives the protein CASSEPDRTTTNEKLFF.

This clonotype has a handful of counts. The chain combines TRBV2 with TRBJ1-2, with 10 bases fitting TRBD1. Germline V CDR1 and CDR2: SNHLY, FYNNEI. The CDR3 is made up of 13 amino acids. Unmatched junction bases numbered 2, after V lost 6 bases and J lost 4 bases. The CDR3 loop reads CASRGDRGYGYTF. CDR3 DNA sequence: TGTGCCAGCAGGGGGGACAGGGGCTATGGCTACACCTTC.

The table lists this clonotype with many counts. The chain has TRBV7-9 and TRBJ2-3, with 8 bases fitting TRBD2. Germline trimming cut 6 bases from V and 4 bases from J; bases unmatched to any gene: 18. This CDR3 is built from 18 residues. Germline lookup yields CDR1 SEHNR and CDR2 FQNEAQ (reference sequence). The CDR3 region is CASRKPAVAGPIADTQYF. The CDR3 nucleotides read TGTGCCAGCAGAAAACCCGCGGTAGCGGGGCCTATTGCAGATACGCAGTATTTT.

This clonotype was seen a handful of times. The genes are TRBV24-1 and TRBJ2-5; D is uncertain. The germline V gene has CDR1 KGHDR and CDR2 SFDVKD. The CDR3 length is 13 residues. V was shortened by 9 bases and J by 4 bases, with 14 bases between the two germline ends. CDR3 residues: CATQRGFGETQYF. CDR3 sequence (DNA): TGTGCCACCCAACGAGGTTTTGGAGAGACCCAGTACTTC.

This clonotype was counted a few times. CDR3 region: CASSLTFNQPQHF. CDR3 DNA sequence: TGTGCCAGCAGCTTAACCTTCAATCAGCCCCAGCATTTT. The genes are TRBV7-9 and TRBJ1-5; no clear D gene. In germline, CDR1 is SEHNR, CDR2 FQNEAQ (reference sequence). The germline V and J ends were trimmed by 2 bases and 3 bases, with 5 bases remaining between them. The CDR3 is 13 residues long.

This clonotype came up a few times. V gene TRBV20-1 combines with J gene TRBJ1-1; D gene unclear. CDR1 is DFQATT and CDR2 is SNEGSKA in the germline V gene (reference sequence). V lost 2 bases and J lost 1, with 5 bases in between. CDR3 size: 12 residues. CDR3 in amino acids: CSARTQNTEAFF. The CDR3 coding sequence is TGCAGTGCTAGAACTCAGAACACTGAAGCTTTCTTT.

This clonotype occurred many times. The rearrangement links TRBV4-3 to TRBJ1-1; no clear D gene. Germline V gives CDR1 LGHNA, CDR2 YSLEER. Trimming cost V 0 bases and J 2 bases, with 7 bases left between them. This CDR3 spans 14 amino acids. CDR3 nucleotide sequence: TGCGCCAGCAGCCAAGATATAGTCAACACTGAAGCTTTCTTT. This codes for CASSQDIVNTEAFF.

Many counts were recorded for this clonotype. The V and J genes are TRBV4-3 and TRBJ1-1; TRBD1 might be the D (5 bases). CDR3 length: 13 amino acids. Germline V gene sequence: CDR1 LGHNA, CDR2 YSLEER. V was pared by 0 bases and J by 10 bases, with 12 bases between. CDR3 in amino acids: CASSQEWTSGAFF. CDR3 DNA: TGCGCCAGCAGCCAAGAGTGGACAAGTGGAGCTTTCTTT.

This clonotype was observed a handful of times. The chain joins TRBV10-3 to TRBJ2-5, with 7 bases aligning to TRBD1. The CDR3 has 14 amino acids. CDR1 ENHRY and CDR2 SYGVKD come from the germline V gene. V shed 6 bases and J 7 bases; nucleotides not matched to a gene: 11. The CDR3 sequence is CAISTDRARGTQYF. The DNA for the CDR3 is TGTGCCATCAGCACAGACAGGGCGAGGGGGACCCAGTACTTC.

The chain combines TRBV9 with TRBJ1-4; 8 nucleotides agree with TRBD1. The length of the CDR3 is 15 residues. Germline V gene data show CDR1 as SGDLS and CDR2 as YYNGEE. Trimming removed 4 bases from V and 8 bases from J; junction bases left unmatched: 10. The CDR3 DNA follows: TGTGCCAGCAGCACACAGACAGGGGCTAGAGAAAAACTGTTTTTT. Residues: CASSTQTGAREKLFF.